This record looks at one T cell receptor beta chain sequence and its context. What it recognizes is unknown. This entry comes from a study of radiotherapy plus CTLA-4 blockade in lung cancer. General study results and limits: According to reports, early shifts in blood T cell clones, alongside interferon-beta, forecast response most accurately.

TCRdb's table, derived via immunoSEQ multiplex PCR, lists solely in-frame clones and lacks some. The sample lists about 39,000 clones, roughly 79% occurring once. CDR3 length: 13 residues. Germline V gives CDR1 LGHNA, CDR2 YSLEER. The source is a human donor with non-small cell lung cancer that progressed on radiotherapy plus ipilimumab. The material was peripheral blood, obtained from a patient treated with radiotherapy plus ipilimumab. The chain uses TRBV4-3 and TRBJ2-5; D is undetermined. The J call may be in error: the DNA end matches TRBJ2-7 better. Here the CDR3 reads CASSQEVKYEQYF. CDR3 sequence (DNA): TGCGCCAGCAGCCAAGAGGTTAAGTACGAGCAGTACTTC.